This TCR beta chain emerged from a study of T cells in Graves' hyperthyroidism and ophthalmopathy. Diagnosis relied on clinical symptoms, serum thyroxine and TRAb, thyroid ultrasound and orbital computed tomography. This sample holds PBMCs from roughly 10 ml fresh peripheral blood. As concerns this clonotype: Possible read error: a much larger clone is one base away.

Amplification of TCR beta CDR3 regions used RNA as the template. Initially, a first-round RT-PCR of the TCR CDR3 employed the HTBI primer set. TCRdb reprocessed the multiplex PCR reads with MiXCR, giving one entry per CDR3 protein. This table has hundreds of thousands of distinct CDR3 sequences, roughly 16% appearing once. Germline CDR1 LNHNV, CDR2 YYDKDF (reference sequence). This CDR3 comprises 14 residues. The source is a middle-aged woman with Graves' ophthalmopathy. The J gene is TRBJ1-1, the V gene TRBV15; tentatively, D is TRBD1 (6 bases). Sequenced sample: blood. The CDR3 sequence is CATSTRGINTEASF. The DNA of the CDR3 is TGTGCCACCAGCACAAGGGGGATAAACACTGAAGCTTCCTTT. Filled out from reference TRBV15 and TRBJ1-1, the complete variable domain reads DAMVIQNPRYQVTQFGKPVTLSCSQTLNHNVMYWYQQKSSQAPKLLFHYYDKDFNNEADTPDNFQSRRPNTSFCFLDIRSPGLGDTAMYLCATSTRGINTEASFGQGTRLTVV.